The clone carrying this T cell receptor beta chain was seen more than once but under ten times. What it binds is not known. Amplification of TCR beta CDR3 regions was performed using RNA transcripts as template. First-round RT-PCR targeting the TCR CDR3 was performed with the HTBI primer set. TCRdb reprocessed the multiplex PCR reads via MiXCR and lists one record per CDR3 protein. This sample yields approximately 870,000 distinct CDR3 sequences, of which roughly 37% are seen a single time; 7.5% to 9.5% belongs to the top ten. This CDR3 is 13 amino acids long. V trimming: 6 bases; J trimming: 7 bases; junction bases outside the gene matches: 7. Germline V gives CDR1 SGHTA, CDR2 FQGNSA. This specimen belongs to a study of T cells in Graves' hyperthyroidism and ophthalmopathy. General observations from the study: Median prediction lead before ophthalmopathy onset was 6.5 to 7 months with the model. The authors' 13 V-J model separated ophthalmopathy from stable hyperthyroidism. In the blood, most expanded thyroid clonotypes above 0.001 appeared as well.

The source of this sequence is a man between 18 and 35 years old with Graves' hyperthyroidism. The specimen sequenced was blood. The chain has TRBV7-2 and TRBJ1-1; 8 positions match TRBD1. The chain's CDR3 is CASRSTGAIEAFF. The CDR3 DNA reads as TGTGCCAGCAGGTCGACAGGGGCGATTGAAGCTTTCTTT.